These 2 T cell receptor beta chains share one sample of origin, sequenced in a study of T cell changes during pregnancy in multiple sclerosis (dated by TCRdb to about 2019). Preparation of the library involved the immunoSEQ multiplex PCR assay. TCRdb retrieved this table from immuneACCESS and kept in-frame rearrangements only. Not all clones are present; in checked studies, unresolved V genes account for under half, and no reason is known for the remainder. The sample data list approximately 41,000 clones, and 85% to 90% of these were observed just once. The leading ten clones occupy over 0.45% of the sample. The source was CD4+ T cells from peripheral blood mononuclear cells, collected in the second trimester of pregnancy. These receptors originate from a female donor with multiple sclerosis, enrolled in a pregnancy study.

The V call is TRBV18, the J call TRBJ1-5; 8 bases are shared with TRBD1. Germline-derived CDR1 and CDR2 are KGHSH and LQKENI. V was clipped by 5 bases and J by 7 bases; unmatched bases: 10. CDR3 length: 15 residues. The CDR3 region is CASSTRSTGAQPQHF. CDR3 in DNA: TGTGCCAGCTCAACTAGATCGACAGGGGCCCAGCCCCAGCATTTT.

This clone was observed a few times. The chain recombines TRBV5-6 with TRBJ2-7, with D tentatively TRBD2 (5 bases). Germline V gene sequence: CDR1 SGHDT, CDR2 YYEEEE. The length of the CDR3 is 13 residues. Trimming shortened V by 1 base and J by 3 bases, and 8 bases separated the two germline ends. The CDR3 DNA follows: TGTGCCAGCAGCTTGCTACTAGACTACGAGCAGTACTTC. This gives the protein CASSLLLDYEQYF.